Below are 17 T cell receptor beta chains sequenced from a single sample in a study of CD8+CD57+ T cells in acquired aplastic anemia. According to the study, genomic DNA was the template for TCR beta VDJ and CDR3 profiling. A single record per CDR3 protein comes from TCRdb applying MiXCR to the reads. The table lists a few hundred thousand distinct CDR3 sequences, 61% of them singletons, with less than 30% in the top ten. The sequencing sample was made of sorted CD4+, CD8+, or CD8+CD57+ T cells (not recorded which) from PBMCs. The source is a human donor in good health.

About this clonotype itself: The junction shows a germline mismatch at one end, possibly a read error. This rearrangement joins TRBV7-3 to TRBJ2-1; D unclear. Germline V gene data show CDR1 as SGHTA and CDR2 as FQGTGA. The CDR3 covers 13 residues. The CDR3 bases are TGTGCCAGCAGTTTAATAGGATCCAATGAGCAGTTCTTC. This translates into CASSLIGSNEQFF.

This clonotype was counted between two and nine times. V usage is TRBV2 and J usage is TRBJ2-5; D not resolved. CDR3 length: 14 residues. The germline V gene encodes CDR1 SNHLY and CDR2 FYNNEI. Trimming pared 6 bases from V and 2 bases from J, leaving 13 bases between. The CDR3 loop is CASSSLRRQETQYF. The DNA for the CDR3 is TGTGCCAGCAGCAGCCTTAGGCGGCAAGAGACCCAGTACTTC.

This clonotype was recorded many times. V is TRBV7-3 and J is TRBJ2-7, with 8 bases that match TRBD2. Germline values: CDR1 SGHTA, CDR2 FQGTGA. The CDR3 length is 15 residues. The V gene end was trimmed by 3 bases and the J gene end by 5 bases; junction bases not matched to a gene: 9. The CDR3 sequence: CASSFSAGEDNEQYF. DNA for the CDR3: TGTGCCAGCAGCTTCTCAGCGGGAGAGGACAACGAGCAGTACTTC.

J is TRBJ1-1 and V is TRBV7-8; unclear D gene. This CDR3 region has 14 residues. CDR1 is SGHVS, CDR2 FQNEAQ, per germline. The ends were cut back, 2 bases at V and 5 bases at J, with 12 bases in the middle. The CDR3 DNA follows: TGTGCCAGCAGCTTAAGACACACTGCGACTGAAGCTTTCTTT. Translated, it gives CASSLRHTATEAFF.

This clonotype was seen more than once but under ten times. This chain uses TRBV5-1 with TRBJ2-7, with D possibly being TRBD1 or TRBD2 (6 bases each). This CDR3 is 15 amino acids long. Germline loops: CDR1 SGHRS, CDR2 YFSETQ. Trimming took off 1 base at V and 3 bases at J, with 14 bases between the two ends. CDR3 sequence: CASSLSTGRFYEQYF. The CDR3 region has the DNA TGCGCCAGCAGCTTGTCAACAGGGAGGTTCTACGAGCAGTACTTC. Full variable domain (rest looked up from reference TRBV5-1 and TRBJ2-7): KAGVTQTPRYLIKTRGQQVTLSCSPISGHRSVSWYQQTPGQGLQFLFEYFSETQRNKGNFPGRFSGRQFSNSRSEMNVSTLELGDSALYLCASSLSTGRFYEQYFGPGTRLTVT.

This clonotype was found a few times. In nucleotides, the CDR3 is TGCAGCGTCTCTCTTCCAGCGGGGGGTTCCTACGAGCAGTACTTC. Translated, it gives CSVSLPAGGSYEQYF. The chain couples TRBV29-1 to TRBJ2-7, with TRBD2 matching 9 bases. The CDR3 length is 15 residues. CDR1 is SQVTM and CDR2 is ANQGSEA in the germline V gene. The junction had 10 bases not matched to a gene; V was cut back by 6 bases and J by 1 base.

This clonotype was recorded many times. Germline is not matched at one junction end, which may reflect a read error. This chain uses TRBV10-3 with TRBJ2-7; TRBD1 might be the D (5 bases). The CDR3 extends over 15 amino acids. Germline CDR1 ENHRY, CDR2 SYGVKD. For the CDR3, the DNA is TGTGCCATAAGTGAGGCTCGGACATATTCCTACGAGCAGTACTTC. Protein sequence: CAISEARTYSYEQYF.

This clonotype was detected many times. The V gene is TRBV5-6, the J gene TRBJ2-1; D might be TRBD1 (8 bases). Germline CDR1 SGHDT, CDR2 YYEEEE. This CDR3 contains 15 residues. V lost 2 bases and J 4 bases, leaving 13 bases between the germline ends. Here the CDR3 reads CASSFTGGGYNEQFF. The CDR3 bases are TGTGCCAGCAGCTTTACAGGGGGGGGTTACAATGAGCAGTTCTTC.

The count of this clonotype is one. The chain carries TRBV6-5 and TRBJ2-3, with TRBD2 as a possible D gene (6 bases). The CDR3 loop spans 17 amino acids. The germline V gene has CDR1 MNHEY and CDR2 SVGAGI. V dropped 6 bases and J dropped 2 bases, with 21 bases sitting between them. DNA of the CDR3: TGTGCCAGCAGCCGTTGGGCGACTAGATCAGTCACAGATACGCAGTATTTT. Translated: CASSRWATRSVTDTQYF.

V usage is TRBV2 and J usage is TRBJ1-6; D possibly corresponds to TRBD1 (5 bases). Trimming removed 10 bases from V and 9 bases from J, with 25 bases in between. The CDR3 sequence is 16 residues long. Germline CDR1 is SNHLY and CDR2 is FYNNEI. CDR3 in DNA: TGTGCCATTCTAAGCGTCGGGCAGGGAGAGGTTTCACCCCTCCACTTT. Its translation: CAILSVGQGEVSPLHF.

The V gene is TRBV19, the J gene TRBJ2-5, with 9 bases matching TRBD2. Per the germline V gene, CDR1 is LNHDA and CDR2 is SQIVND (reference sequence). The CDR3 spans 16 residues. Trimming removed 5 bases from V and 3 bases from J; junction bases left unmatched: 10. The CDR3 DNA follows: TGTGCCAGTAGTTCGGGACTAGCCGTAGGGGAAGAGACCCAGTACTTC. This translates into CASSSGLAVGEETQYF. Supplemented by reference TRBV19 and TRBJ2-5, the full variable domain reads DGGITQSPKYLFRKEGQNVTLSCEQNLNHDAMYWYRQDPGQGLRLIYYSQIVNDFQKGDIAEGYSVSREKKESFPLTVTSAQKNPTAFYLCASSSGLAVGEETQYFGPGTRLLVL.

The CDR3 is CATSDEVKGGYTF. In DNA form, the CDR3 reads TGTGCCACCAGTGATGAAGTAAAAGGGGGCTACACCTTC. The V gene is TRBV24-1, the J gene TRBJ1-2; D ambiguous. Between the trimmed V and J ends, which lost 3 bases and 8 bases, there was a span of 12 bases. Per the germline V gene, CDR1 is KGHDR and CDR2 is SFDVKD. The CDR3 has 13 amino acids.

This clonotype has a single count. This chain joins TRBV15 and TRBJ1-1, with TRBD1 identical over 7 bases. V trimming: 0 bases; J trimming: 7 bases; junction bases outside the gene matches: 11. CDR3 length: 16 residues. Germline CDR1 LNHNV, CDR2 YYDKDF (reference sequence). In DNA, the CDR3 is TGTGCCACCAGCAGAGACTTACAGGGGACAGCTATTGAAGCTTTCTTT. This gives the protein CATSRDLQGTAIEAFF.

The table lists this clonotype with many counts. The gene calls are TRBV20-1 and TRBJ2-1; D is ambiguous. V was shortened by 6 bases and J by 5 bases, with 11 bases between the two germline ends. The CDR3 contains 12 residues. The germline CDR1 and CDR2 sequences are DFQATT and SNEGSKA (reference sequence). CDR3 coding DNA: TGCAGTGCGAGGCTAGGTGACAATGAGCAGTTCTTC. Residues: CSARLGDNEQFF.

This clonotype has ten or more counts. The CDR3 is CASSSPSEYEQFF. The CDR3 DNA follows: TGTGCCAGCAGCTCACCGTCGGAGTATGAGCAGTTCTTC. The V and J genes are TRBV7-9 and TRBJ2-1; D ambiguous. V lost 4 bases and J 8 bases, leaving 12 bases between the germline ends. The CDR3 is made up of 13 amino acids. CDR1 is SEHNR, CDR2 FQNEAQ, per germline (reference sequence).

The rearrangement joins TRBV20-1 to TRBJ2-7; 12 bases line up with TRBD2. Germline assignment: CDR1 DFQATT and CDR2 SNEGSKA (reference sequence). The CDR3 totals 14 residues. Trimming took 6 bases from V and 3 from J; bases not matched to a gene: 6. The CDR3 DNA follows: TGCAGTGCAATTCCGGGACTAGCGGGCTACGAGCAGTACTTC. Residues: CSAIPGLAGYEQYF.

The V gene is TRBV6-6, the J gene TRBJ1-6, with D maybe TRBD1 (6 bases). Trimming stripped 7 bases from V and 10 bases from J, with 26 bases between. Germline V gene lookup returns CDR1 MNHNY and CDR2 SVGAGI (reference sequence). The CDR3 contains 17 residues. Here the CDR3 DNA reads TGTGCCAGCAAAACCGGGACAACCAACCTACTGGGGTCACCCCTCCACTTT. Protein: CASKTGTTNLLGSPLHF.